These T cell receptor beta chains were read from a single sample in a study of T cell responses to AZD1222 COVID-19 vaccine. Profiled with immunoSEQ multiplex PCR; TCRdb holds only in-frame clones, not every one. The sample holds roughly 130,000 clones, about nine tenths seen once. Sequenced material: peripheral blood, taken on day 0 of MenACWY control vaccination. The receptor source for this set is an adult in good health. The CDR3 runs from the conserved cysteine through the conserved F or W. Each record gives: V gene, clone size, D gene, J gene, CDR3 protein, CDR3 DNA. D genes are given only for firm matches. Rows may omit the clone size; those that give it use once, few, many or a size class.

>TRBV21-1|NA|NA|TRBJ1-5
CASSNYRGFGILQPQHF
TGTGCCAGCAGCAATTACAGGGGGTTTGGGATCCTCCAGCCCCAGCATTTT
>TRBV5-1|NA|NA|TRBJ2-3
CASSLGQVDTQYF
TGCGCCAGCAGCTTGGGACAGGTGGATACGCAGTATTTT
>TRBV30|NA|NA|TRBJ1-3
CAWSYDGNTIYF
TGTGCCTGGAGCTATGACGGAAACACCATATATTTT
>TRBV28|NA|NA|TRBJ1-5
CASSFPIGTIRNQPQHF
TGTGCCAGCAGTTTCCCGATCGGGACAATAAGGAATCAGCCCCAGCATTTT
>TRBV28|NA|NA|TRBJ2-2
CASSFANTGELFF
TGTGCCAGCAGTTTCGCTAACACCGGGGAGCTGTTTTTT
>TRBV28|once|TRBD1|TRBJ1-1
CASSSAGTGGTEAFF
TGTGCCAGCAGTTCCGCCGGGACAGGGGGGACTGAAGCTTTCTTT
>TRBV3-1/TRBV3-2|NA|NA|TRBJ2-7
CASSPFPNSYEQYF
TGTGCCAGCAGCCCGTTCCCCAACTCCTACGAGCAGTACTTC
>TRBV14|NA|TRBD2|TRBJ2-5
CASSQLWEGLETQYF
TGTGCCAGCAGCCAACTGTGGGAGGGCCTGGAGACCCAGTACTTC
>TRBV7-9|NA|NA|TRBJ2-7
CASSTTVYEQYF
TGTGCCAGCAGTACGACTGTTTACGAGCAGTACTTC
>TRBV5-4|NA|TRBD1|TRBJ1-1
CASSRRGRMNTEAFF
TGTGCCAGCAGCCGGAGGGGGCGCATGAACACTGAAGCTTTCTTT
>TRBV28|NA|NA|TRBJ1-2
CASSPGGRGSGYGYTF
TGTGCCAGCAGCCCCGGAGGGAGGGGAAGTGGCTATGGCTACACCTTC
>TRBV25-1|NA|NA|TRBJ1-5
CASSENGINQPQHF
TGTGCCAGCAGTGAAAATGGGATCAATCAGCCCCAGCATTTT
>TRBV11-1|once|NA|TRBJ1-3
CASSRLDSGNTIYF
TGTGCCAGCAGCCGACTGGACTCTGGAAACACCATATATTTT
>TRBV18|few|NA|TRBJ1-2
CASSPPGGFGYTF
TGTGCCAGCTCACCACCCGGGGGCTTTGGCTACACCTTC
>TRBV27|NA|TRBD2|TRBJ2-1
CASKYGGASGSYEQFF
TGTGCCAGCAAGTATGGAGGGGCTAGCGGGTCGTATGAGCAGTTCTTC
>TRBV27|NA|TRBD1|TRBJ1-2
CASSLSGTGGLVGYTF
TGTGCCAGCAGTTTATCGGGGACAGGGGGCCTCGTTGGCTACACCTTC
>TRBV5-1|NA|TRBD1|TRBJ2-7
CASSEGPQGATYEQYF
TGCGCCAGCAGCGAGGGCCCACAGGGGGCAACCTACGAGCAGTACTTC
>TRBV3-1/TRBV3-2|NA|NA|TRBJ1-1
CASSQADRNTEAFF
TGTGCCAGCAGCCAAGCCGACCGTAACACTGAAGCTTTCTTT
>TRBV5-1|NA|TRBD2|TRBJ2-2
CASSWEGQHTGELFF
TGCGCCAGCAGCTGGGAGGGCCAGCACACCGGGGAGCTGTTTTTT
>TRBV5-4|NA|NA|TRBJ2-5
CASSLVPAETQYF
TGTGCCAGCAGCTTAGTTCCCGCGGAGACCCAGTACTTC
>TRBV10-3|NA|TRBD1|TRBJ1-2
CAISESSTGAGYTF
TGTGCCATCAGTGAGTCGAGTACAGGGGCCGGCTACACCTTC
>TRBV5-6|NA|TRBD2|TRBJ2-2
CASSSKLWTRWNTGELFF
TGTGCCAGCAGCTCCAAGCTGTGGACTAGATGGAACACCGGGGAGCTGTTTTTT
>TRBV5-6|NA|NA|TRBJ2-3
CASSLWAGTDTQYF
TGTGCCAGCAGCTTGTGGGCGGGCACAGATACGCAGTATTTT
>TRBV5-1|NA|NA|TRBJ1-1
CASSFSGITEAFF
TGCGCCAGCAGCTTTTCAGGGATTACTGAAGCTTTCTTT
>TRBV10-1|NA|TRBD1|TRBJ2-7
CASSESGQGLEQYF
TGCGCCAGCAGTGAGTCGGGACAGGGCCTCGAGCAGTACTTC
>TRBV4-1|NA|TRBD2|TRBJ2-1
CASSLGVGLADEQFF
TGCGCCAGCAGCCTAGGGGTGGGACTAGCAGATGAGCAGTTCTTC
>TRBV24-1|NA|NA|TRBJ2-1
CATSDPTGGPLDEQFF
TGTGCCACCAGTGATCCCACCGGGGGACCGTTGGATGAGCAGTTCTTC
>TRBV19|few|NA|TRBJ2-7
CASSVAGGEQYF
TGTGCCAGTAGTGTCGCAGGAGGCGAGCAGTACTTC
>TRBV30|NA|NA|TRBJ2-5
CAWSVPGGVKTQYF
TGTGCCTGGAGTGTACCTGGAGGGGTCAAGACCCAGTACTTC
>TRBV27|NA|NA|TRBJ1-1
CASSLSRRAEAFF
TGTGCCAGCAGTTTAAGTAGGAGGGCTGAAGCTTTCTTT
>TRBV27|NA|TRBD2|TRBJ2-7
CASRRGGSSYEQYF
TGTGCCAGCCGTCGGGGGGGGAGCTCCTACGAGCAGTACTTC
>TRBV5-1|NA|TRBD2|TRBJ2-7
CASSLPSGRNEQYF
TGCGCCAGCAGCCTACCTAGCGGGAGGAATGAGCAGTACTTC
>TRBV28|NA|NA|TRBJ1-5
CAARSGSNQPQHF
TGTGCCGCCCGATCGGGGAGCAATCAGCCCCAGCATTTT
>TRBV24-1|once|TRBD1|TRBJ2-3
CATSDPPGQGSDTQYF
TGTGCCACCAGTGACCCTCCGGGACAGGGTTCAGATACGCAGTATTTT
>TRBV28|once|NA|TRBJ1-2
CASAPLRMNGYTF
TGTGCCAGCGCCCCCCTTCGGATGAATGGCTACACCTTC
>TRBV28|NA|NA|TRBJ1-2
CASSLNRRYGYTF
TGTGCCAGCAGTTTAAACAGACGGTATGGCTACACCTTC
>TRBV27|NA|NA|TRBJ2-1
CASSLSQHNEQFF
TGTGCCAGCAGTTTATCGCAGCACAATGAGCAGTTCTTC
>TRBV25-1|NA|TRBD2|TRBJ2-1
CASSGWSGSSYNEQFF
TGTGCCAGCAGTGGATGGAGCGGGAGCTCCTACAATGAGCAGTTCTTC
>TRBV2|once|NA|TRBJ2-1
CATRRNPGDEQFF
TGTGCCACCCGCAGAAATCCGGGAGATGAGCAGTTCTTC
>TRBV11-2|NA|TRBD2|TRBJ2-3
CASSFRLAGWDTQYF
TGTGCCAGCAGCTTTCGGCTAGCGGGATGGGATACGCAGTATTTT
>TRBV6-1|once|NA|TRBJ2-4
CASSEALVRNIQYF
TGTGCCAGCAGTGAAGCGCTTGTGAGGAACATTCAGTACTTC
>TRBV11-2|few|NA|TRBJ1-1
CASSLVRGREAFF
TGTGCCAGCAGCTTAGTTCGGGGGCGAGAAGCTTTCTTT